These 24 T cell receptor beta chains came from one sample sequenced in a study of blood T cell repertoires in COVID-19. Assay: immunoSEQ multiplex PCR; the TCRdb copy retains only in-frame clones and omits some. The table shows around 220,000 clones, with more than 85% occurring only once. The sample consisted of peripheral blood. Source of these receptors: a man aged 40-50 years with active or convalescent COVID-19.

This chain joins TRBV18 and TRBJ2-7; 10 nucleotides align to TRBD2. With 2 bases clipped from V and 2 bases from J, the junction kept 3 bases outside the gene matches. The germline gives CDR1 KGHSH, CDR2 LQKENI. This CDR3 comprises 15 residues. The DNA for the CDR3 is TGTGCCAGCTCACCAAGCGGGGGGGGGCCCTACGAGCAGTACTTC. Encoded protein: CASSPSGGGPYEQYF.

The chain carries TRBV7-3 and TRBJ2-6; 8 bases are a match to TRBD1. The CDR3 is 18 residues long. Looked up from germline, CDR1 is SGHTA and CDR2 is FQGTGA. J lost 0 bases, V lost 5 bases, and 9 bases had no gene match. CDR3 DNA sequence: TGTGCCAGCAGCCCGGACAGGGTCAGGTTCTCTGGGGCCAACGTCCTGACTTTC. As protein: CASSPDRVRFSGANVLTF.

V is TRBV30 and J is TRBJ1-3; D remains unclear. Germline CDR1 is GTSNPN and CDR2 is SVGIG (reference sequence). CDR3 length equals 14 residues. With 4 bases removed from V and 0 bases from J, the gap between germline ends came to 10 bases. This CDR3 reads CAWNLLSSGNTIYF. CDR3 nucleotides: TGTGCCTGGAATTTACTTAGCTCTGGAAACACCATATATTTT.

This clone is a singleton in its sample. The J gene is TRBJ1-1, the V gene TRBV7-9; the match to TRBD1 covers 8 bases. Germline CDR1 SEHNR, CDR2 FQNEAQ (reference sequence). The CDR3 length is 12 residues. The V segment lost 8 bases and the J segment 1 base; nucleotides outside the gene matches: 0. The CDR3 region has the DNA TGTGCCAGCGGACAGGGGAACACTGAAGCTTTCTTT. Its translation is CASGQGNTEAFF.

The gene calls are TRBV2 and TRBJ2-7, with TRBD1 as a possible D gene (6 bases). Trimming pared 6 bases from V and 0 bases from J, leaving 9 bases between. This CDR3 is 13 amino acids long. CDR1 is SNHLY, CDR2 FYNNEI, per germline. CDR3 nucleotides: TGTGCCAGCAGCGGGGACACCTCCTACGAGCAGTACTTC. Residues: CASSGDTSYEQYF.

This clone was counted once. The CDR3 nucleotides read TGTGCCAGCAGCTTGGCCGGCCCGGGGGAGACCCAGTACTTC. It encodes CASSLAGPGETQYF. This chain uses TRBV5-6 with TRBJ2-5; perhaps TRBD2 as D (5 bases). The V end lost 0 bases, the J end lost 5 bases, and 11 bases lay between the germline ends. Germline V gene sequence: CDR1 SGHDT, CDR2 YYEEEE. The CDR3 length is 14 residues.

The gene calls are TRBV18 and TRBJ2-7, with a tentative D call TRBD1 (5 bases). Per germline, CDR1 KGHSH and CDR2 LQKENI. V shed 8 bases and J shed 0 bases, with 11 bases lying between them. The CDR3 extends over 13 amino acids. In nucleotides, the CDR3 is TGTGCCAGCCGTTTCAGGGTCTCCTACGAGCAGTACTTC. Its translation is CASRFRVSYEQYF.

The chain carries TRBV19 and TRBJ2-7, with TRBD2 identical over 12 bases. V lost 7 bases and J lost 1; bases outside the gene matches: 2. The CDR3 totals 14 residues. Germline assignment: CDR1 LNHDA and CDR2 SQIVND (reference sequence). In DNA form, the CDR3 reads TGTGCCAGTAAACTAGCGGGAGGATCCTACGAGCAGTACTTC. Amino acid sequence: CASKLAGGSYEQYF.

The CDR3 DNA reads TGTGCCAGCAGTTTTGCAGGGAACTATGGCTACACCTTC. As protein: CASSFAGNYGYTF. The rearrangement links TRBV12-3 or TRBV12-4 to TRBJ1-2; possible D gene TRBD1, 5 bases. Trimming stripped 3 bases from V and 2 bases from J, with 7 bases between. The CDR3 contains 13 residues.

This chain joins TRBV19 and TRBJ1-2; possible D gene TRBD1, 6 bases. Germline values: CDR1 LNHDA, CDR2 SQIVND (reference sequence). The CDR3 spans 12 residues. V lost 3 bases, J lost 8 bases, and 10 bases lay in between. This CDR3 reads CASSMGHLGYTF. CDR3 nucleotide sequence: TGTGCCAGTAGTATGGGACACTTGGGCTACACCTTC. The full variable domain, completed using reference TRBV19 and TRBJ1-2, is DGGITQSPKYLFRKEGQNVTLSCEQNLNHDAMYWYRQDPGQGLRLIYYSQIVNDFQKGDIAEGYSVSREKKESFPLTVTSAQKNPTAFYLCASSMGHLGYTFGSGTRLTVV.

The chain joins TRBV10-2 to TRBJ2-5; 8 nucleotides match TRBD2. The J segment lost 1 base and the V segment lost 6 bases, leaving 7 bases of the junction unmatched. Germline values: CDR1 WSHSY, CDR2 SAAADI. The CDR3 is 15 residues long. The CDR3 DNA is TGCGCCAGCAGCAGGACTAGCCGTAGCCAAGAGACCCAGTACTTC. It is translated as CASSRTSRSQETQYF.

J is TRBJ2-2 and V is TRBV7-9; TRBD1 matches at 10 bases. This CDR3 has 15 amino acids. CDR1 and CDR2 (germline): SEHNR, FQNEAQ (reference sequence). Trimming took 5 bases from V and 4 from J; bases not matched to a gene: 4. CDR3 DNA sequence: TGTGCCAGCAGCCGACAGGGGGCCGGCACCGGGGAGCTGTTTTTT. This gives the protein CASSRQGAGTGELFF.

The CDR3 is CASSYNRVDGYTF. The CDR3, as DNA: TGTGCCAGCAGTTACAACAGGGTTGATGGCTACACCTTC. The chain recombines TRBV6-2 or TRBV6-3 with TRBJ1-2; D is possibly TRBD1 (6 bases). This CDR3 is built from 13 residues. Germline assignment: CDR1 MNHEY and CDR2 SVGEGT. Trimming removed 2 bases at V and 6 bases at J, with 10 bases between.

This clone occurred a few times. The chain couples TRBV2 to TRBJ1-3; D ambiguous. There are 14 residues in the CDR3. CDR1 and CDR2 (germline): SNHLY, FYNNEI. V was clipped by 7 bases and J by 0 bases, with 10 bases between them. The CDR3 region is CASKREYSGNTIYF. The CDR3 DNA is TGTGCCAGCAAGCGGGAATACTCTGGAAACACCATATATTTT.

The chain employs TRBV6-5 and TRBJ2-1, with D possibly matching TRBD2 (7 bases). The ends were cut back, 7 bases at V and 0 bases at J, with 13 bases in the middle. Germline-derived CDR1 and CDR2 are MNHEY and SVGAGI. The CDR3 is 15 amino acids. CDR3 residues: CASTLRGGSYNEQFF. CDR3 nucleotide sequence: TGTGCCAGCACCCTAAGGGGGGGCTCCTACAATGAGCAGTTCTTC.

This sequence joins TRBV19 and TRBJ1-6; 7 bases fit TRBD1. With V trimmed by 6 bases and J by 10 bases, 9 bases remained unmatched. Germline CDR1 reads LNHDA; CDR2 reads SQIVND (reference sequence). This CDR3 has 14 residues. In nucleotides, the CDR3 is TGTGCCAGTAGCGAAGGACAGGTGGGATCACCCCTCCACTTT. Translated, it gives CASSEGQVGSPLHF.

This clone was seen just once. The J gene is TRBJ2-1, the V gene TRBV7-9, with TRBD2 identical over 12 bases. This CDR3 has 15 residues. V trimming: 5 bases; J trimming: 7 bases; junction bases outside the gene matches: 6. Germline-derived CDR1 and CDR2 are SEHNR and FQNEAQ (reference sequence). CDR3 sequence reads: CASSTGLAGINEQFF. The CDR3 region has the DNA TGTGCCAGCAGCACTGGACTAGCGGGAATAAATGAGCAGTTCTTC.

The chain employs TRBV9 and TRBJ2-1, with D maybe TRBD2 (6 bases). The CDR3 is 15 amino acids. Trimming stripped 3 bases from V and 7 bases from J, with 17 bases between. In germline, CDR1 is SGDLS, CDR2 YYNGEE. CDR3 protein: CASSAGLHDLNEQFF. CDR3 sequence (DNA): TGTGCCAGCAGCGCGGGACTCCACGATCTGAATGAGCAGTTCTTC.

This rearrangement joins TRBV10-2 to TRBJ1-1, with D possibly matching TRBD1 (5 bases). V was pared by 6 bases and J by 0 bases, with 11 bases between. The CDR3 has 14 residues. Per germline, CDR1 WSHSY and CDR2 SAAADI. The CDR3 sequence is CASSDSLMNTEAFF. The CDR3 DNA reads as TGCGCCAGCAGCGACAGTCTAATGAACACTGAAGCTTTCTTT.

The V and J genes are TRBV29-1 and TRBJ2-1; 7 nucleotides line up with TRBD2. The CDR3 is made up of 11 amino acids. J gave up 8 bases and V 7 bases, and 5 bases lay outside the gene matches. Germline-derived CDR1 and CDR2 are SQVTM and ANQGSEA. CDR3 DNA sequence: TGCAGCGGACTAGCTATAGATGAGCAGTTCTTC. Protein product: CSGLAIDEQFF.

The chain has TRBV19 and TRBJ1-1; 10 nucleotides line up with TRBD1. CDR1 is LNHDA and CDR2 is SQIVND in the germline V gene (reference sequence). The CDR3 loop spans 15 amino acids. The ends lost 10 bases at V and 2 bases at J; junction bases unmatched: 10. The CDR3 sequence is CATGDRGWENTEAFF. The CDR3 nucleotides read TGTGCCACGGGGGACAGGGGATGGGAAAACACTGAAGCTTTCTTT.

There are a few counts of this clone. The V gene is TRBV7-8, the J gene TRBJ2-2; D ambiguous. V lost 1 base, J lost 6 bases, and 6 bases lay in between. The CDR3 is made up of 13 amino acids. Germline lookup yields CDR1 SGHVS and CDR2 FQNEAQ. Here the CDR3 reads CASSLGSAGELFF. Written as DNA, the CDR3 is TGTGCCAGCAGCTTAGGCAGTGCCGGGGAGCTGTTTTTT.

The V call is TRBV29-1, the J call TRBJ1-4, with 7 bases that match TRBD1. Germline values: CDR1 SQVTM, CDR2 ANQGSEA. This CDR3 spans 14 amino acids. With V trimmed by 5 bases and J by 10 bases, 13 bases remained unmatched. CDR3 residues: CSVQPGTADGKLFF. Here the CDR3 DNA reads TGCAGCGTTCAACCCGGGACAGCCGACGGAAAACTGTTTTTT.

This chain connects TRBV18 to TRBJ2-4; D is possibly TRBD1 (5 bases). Germline V lookup: CDR1 KGHSH, CDR2 LQKENI. CDR3 size: 15 residues. V lost 2 bases and J lost 9, with 17 bases in between. The CDR3 nucleotides are TGTGCCAGCTCACCAAGAGGAGCCCCTCAGGGCATTCAGTACTTC. Translating gives CASSPRGAPQGIQYF. The full variable domain, completed using reference TRBV18 and TRBJ2-4, is NAGVMQNPRHLVRRRGQEARLRCSPMKGHSHVYWYRQLPEEGLKFMVYLQKENIIDESGMPKERFSAEFPKEGPSILRIQQVVRGDSAAYFCASSPRGAPQGIQYFGAGTRLSVL.